A single sample gave rise to the 32 T cell receptor beta chains below, sequenced in a study of shared clonotypes between healthy human individuals. Naivety among CD8 cells was defined by CD45RO negativity and positive CCR7 selection, thereby excluding terminally differentiated effector memory CD45RA+ cells. The data were produced by immunoSEQ multiplex PCR, yet TCRdb's version contains in-frame clones alone and is incomplete. The profile shows about 1.9 million clones, over 85% of them singletons. Sequencing used naive CD8+ T cells from PBMCs. The receptor set was obtained from a man aged 18 to 35 in good health. Some clones in this sample may be carry-over from other donors' samples.

A single count supports this clone. CDR3 protein: CASRLGEGLPQYF. The CDR3, as DNA: TGTGCCAGCAGGCTCGGGGAGGGTCTACCGCAGTATTTT. This chain uses TRBV6-5 with TRBJ2-3; TRBD2 matches at 7 bases. CDR3 length equals 13 residues. Germline V gene sequence: CDR1 MNHEY, CDR2 SVGAGI. The junction had 10 bases not matched to a gene; V was cut back by 6 bases and J by 10 bases.

The rearrangement joins TRBV5-6 to TRBJ1-1, with D uncertain. Germline CDR1 is SGHDT and CDR2 is YYEEEE. There are 13 residues in the CDR3. Trimming left V 7 bases short and J 7 bases short, with 17 bases between. The CDR3 protein is CASCYRGKVEAFF. CDR3 in DNA: TGTGCCAGCTGCTATCGTGGAAAGGTTGAAGCTTTCTTT. Drawing the rest from reference TRBV5-6 and TRBJ1-1, the complete variable domain is DAGVTQSPTHLIKTRGQQVTLRCSPKSGHDTVSWYQQALGQGPQFIFQYYEEEERQRGNFPDRFSGHQFPNYSSELNVNALLLGDSALYLCASCYRGKVEAFFGQGTRLTVV.

V gene TRBV10-3 combines with J gene TRBJ1-1; D is possibly TRBD1 (5 bases). Trimming cost V 8 bases and J 1 base, with 11 bases left between them. Germline V CDR1 and CDR2: ENHRY, SYGVKD. The length of the CDR3 is 13 residues. The CDR3 region is CAIWGDGNTEAFF. The CDR3 nucleotides are TGTGCCATCTGGGGGGACGGGAACACTGAAGCTTTCTTT.

The genes are TRBV29-1 and TRBJ2-2; D gene uncertain. The ends were cut back, 6 bases at V and 0 bases at J, with 8 bases in the middle. CDR3 length equals 13 residues. The germline V gene has CDR1 SQVTM and CDR2 ANQGSEA. The CDR3, as DNA: TGCAGCGTCCGTATGGCGAACACCGGGGAGCTGTTTTTT. Amino acid sequence: CSVRMANTGELFF.

With regard to this clone: Other DNA sequences in the same sample also yield this CDR3. The rearrangement uses TRBV11-2 and TRBJ1-1; D is uncertain. In germline, CDR1 is SGHAT, CDR2 FQNNGV. CDR3 length equals 11 residues. Trimming removed 3 bases at V and 4 bases at J, with 3 bases between. CDR3 protein: CASSFGTEAFF. The CDR3 nucleotides are TGTGCCAGCAGCTTTGGCACTGAAGCTTTCTTT. The entire variable domain, with the rest obtained from reference TRBV11-2 and TRBJ1-1, is as follows: EAGVAQSPRYKIIEKRQSVAFWCNPISGHATLYWYQQILGQGPKLLIQFQNNGVVDDSQLPKDRFSAERLKGVDSTLKIQPAKLEDSAVYLCASSFGTEAFFGQGTRLTVV.

The chain combines TRBV11-2 with TRBJ2-5; 9 bases are shared with TRBD2. CDR3 size: 18 residues. Germline CDR1 is SGHAT and CDR2 is FQNNGV. The V and J ends lost 2 bases and 4 bases, in that order; junction bases with no gene match: 14. The CDR3 loop is CASSLSEGSGGGGETQYF. CDR3 bases: TGTGCCAGCAGCTTATCGGAGGGTAGCGGGGGCGGTGGAGAGACCCAGTACTTC.

The chain recombines TRBV5-1 with TRBJ2-1; D possibly corresponds to TRBD1 (7 bases). Germline CDR1 reads SGHRS; CDR2 reads YFSETQ. CDR3 size: 17 residues. Trimming stripped 1 base from V and 8 bases from J, with 22 bases between. Here the CDR3 reads CASSLSIAVQGSHEQFF. CDR3 sequence (DNA): TGCGCCAGCAGCTTGTCCATAGCGGTACAGGGGTCGCATGAGCAGTTCTTC.

The chain links TRBV5-1 to TRBJ2-3; the match to TRBD1 covers 7 bases. CDR1 is SGHRS and CDR2 is YFSETQ in the germline V gene. CDR3 length: 14 residues. The J segment lost 3 bases and the V segment lost 4 bases, leaving 5 bases of the junction unmatched. The CDR3 DNA reads as TGCGCCAGCAGCGGAGCAGGGGGTACAGATACGCAGTATTTT. Translating it yields CASSGAGGTDTQYF.

CDR3 region: CASSSQRGTSIHEQFF. CDR3 nucleotide sequence: TGTGCCAGCAGCTCCCAAAGGGGGACTAGTATCCATGAGCAGTTCTTC. The J gene is TRBJ2-1, the V gene TRBV9, with 8 bases lining up with TRBD2. From germline, CDR1 is SGDLS and CDR2 YYNGEE. This CDR3 contains 16 residues. With V trimmed by 4 bases and J by 8 bases, 14 bases remained unmatched.

The CDR3 DNA sequence: TGTGCCAGCAGTTACGGAGGGCGGGAGACCCAGTACTTC. It codes for CASSYGGRETQYF. The V call is TRBV6-5, the J call TRBJ2-5; tentative D call: TRBD2 (6 bases). Looked up from germline, CDR1 is MNHEY and CDR2 is SVGAGI. The CDR3 contains 13 residues. The V gene lost 2 bases and the J gene lost 5 bases, with 9 bases spanning the gap.

The V and J genes are TRBV13 and TRBJ2-3; 10 bases align to TRBD2. V lost 3 bases and J lost 4; bases outside the gene matches: 1. The CDR3 contains 14 residues. From germline, CDR1 is PRHDT and CDR2 FYEKMQ (reference sequence). The CDR3 DNA sequence: TGTGCCAGCAGCTTTGGACTAGCGGCAGATACGCAGTATTTT. Protein sequence: CASSFGLAADTQYF.

The chain combines TRBV9 with TRBJ2-1, with 7 bases matching TRBD1. The CDR3 loop spans 15 amino acids. CDR1 is SGDLS and CDR2 is YYNGEE in the germline V gene. Trimming at V came to 4 bases and at J to 6 bases, leaving 10 bases not matched to a gene. Here the CDR3 reads CASSSAGTVTNEQFF. The CDR3 bases are TGTGCCAGCAGCTCGGCCGGGACAGTGACCAATGAGCAGTTCTTC.

This chain joins TRBV6-5 and TRBJ1-1; D is undetermined. The germline V gene encodes CDR1 MNHEY and CDR2 SVGAGI. Trimming pared 2 bases from V and 1 base from J, leaving 8 bases between. The CDR3 has 14 amino acids. The CDR3 DNA follows: TGTGCCAGCAGTTACATGGCGGGGAACACTGAAGCTTTCTTT. Translating it yields CASSYMAGNTEAFF.

For this clone: The sample holds other DNA sequences that translate to the same CDR3. The gene calls are TRBV10-3 and TRBJ1-1; D gene uncertain. This CDR3 is 12 amino acids long. From germline, CDR1 is ENHRY and CDR2 SYGVKD. Between the trimmed V and J ends, which lost 4 bases and 5 bases, there was a span of 8 bases. The DNA of the CDR3 is TGTGCCATCAGTGGGGCGGGAACTGAAGCTTTCTTT. Protein sequence: CAISGAGTEAFF.

The chain couples TRBV28 to TRBJ1-5; the D is unclear. V shed 3 bases and J shed 1 base, with 7 bases lying between them. Germline-derived CDR1 and CDR2 are MDHEN and SYDVKM. The CDR3 has 14 residues. CDR3: CASSLPISNQPQHF. CDR3 nucleotides: TGTGCCAGCAGTTTGCCAATAAGCAATCAGCCCCAGCATTTT.

The V call is TRBV11-2, the J call TRBJ2-3, with TRBD2 matching 7 bases. CDR1 SGHAT and CDR2 FQNNGV come from the germline V gene. Trimming at V came to 1 base and at J to 6 bases, leaving 16 bases not matched to a gene. The CDR3 has 18 residues. The CDR3 is CASSLVSLPWGRGDTQYF. CDR3 DNA sequence: TGTGCCAGCAGCTTAGTCTCGCTCCCTTGGGGGAGGGGTGATACGCAGTATTTT.

V is TRBV27 and J is TRBJ2-3, with D perhaps matching TRBD1 (6 bases). The CDR3 totals 19 residues. V dropped 8 bases and J dropped 2 bases, with 29 bases sitting between them. Per germline, CDR1 MNHEY and CDR2 SMNVEV (reference sequence). The CDR3 DNA reads as TGTGCCAGCGGGCCGATCAACAGGGTTCAGGGGCCGGTCACAGATACGCAGTATTTT. Translation: CASGPINRVQGPVTDTQYF.

V gene TRBV5-1 combines with J gene TRBJ2-3, with D uncertain. From germline, CDR1 is SGHRS and CDR2 YFSETQ. The CDR3 is made up of 13 amino acids. Trimming stripped 3 bases from V and 0 bases from J, with 5 bases between. The CDR3 DNA reads as TGCGCCAGCAGCTGGGATAGCACAGATACGCAGTATTTT. Its protein product is CASSWDSTDTQYF.

The rearrangement joins TRBV18 to TRBJ2-1, with 7 bases lining up with TRBD1. The CDR3 is 15 residues long. The trim removed 4 bases at V and 2 bases at J, leaving 5 bases unmatched. Germline-derived CDR1 and CDR2 are KGHSH and LQKENI. CDR3 residues: CASSQTGSPYNEQFF. DNA for the CDR3: TGTGCCAGCTCACAGACAGGGAGCCCCTACAATGAGCAGTTCTTC.

There are a few counts of this clone. The chain has TRBV7-9 and TRBJ1-2; D is unresolved. The CDR3 covers 10 residues. V was trimmed by 6 bases and J by 10 bases, leaving 9 bases between them. CDR1 and CDR2 from the germline V gene are SEHNR and FQNEAQ (reference sequence). The CDR3 protein is CASSRATYTF. The CDR3 DNA reads TGTGCCAGCAGTAGAGCGACCTACACCTTC.

The genes are TRBV5-1 and TRBJ1-1; a possible D gene is TRBD1 (5 bases). V was clipped by 4 bases and J by 0 bases, with 19 bases between them. Germline assignment: CDR1 SGHRS and CDR2 YFSETQ. This CDR3 comprises 17 residues. Here the CDR3 reads CASSPVGGTMVNTEAFF. For the CDR3, the DNA is TGCGCCAGCAGCCCCGTGGGGGGTACAATGGTGAACACTGAAGCTTTCTTT.

V usage is TRBV7-3 and J usage is TRBJ2-3; TRBD1 agrees at 11 bases. There are 14 residues in the CDR3. Germline lookup yields CDR1 SGHTA and CDR2 FQGTGA. With V trimmed by 4 bases and J by 4 bases, 1 base remained unmatched. CDR3: CASSWTGGADTQYF. Written as DNA, the CDR3 is TGTGCCAGCAGCTGGACAGGGGGCGCAGATACGCAGTATTTT.

CDR3: CASSGPGVLSNQPQHF. CDR3 bases: TGTGCCAGCAGCGGCCCCGGGGTCCTTAGCAATCAGCCCCAGCATTTT. The chain joins TRBV7-9 to TRBJ1-5, with unresolved D. The CDR3 is 16 residues long. Germline CDR1 and CDR2: SEHNR and FQNEAQ (reference sequence). With 5 bases removed from V and 0 bases from J, the gap between germline ends came to 14 bases.

The V gene is TRBV28, the J gene TRBJ2-1; D might be TRBD1 (6 bases). Germline V lookup: CDR1 MDHEN, CDR2 SYDVKM. This CDR3 is 15 amino acids long. Trimming removed 6 bases from V and 2 bases from J, with 14 bases in between. CDR3 sequence: CASSRDRSTYNEQFF. For the CDR3, the DNA is TGTGCCAGCAGCCGAGACAGGTCAACCTACAATGAGCAGTTCTTC.

As regards this clone: Other DNA sequences of this sample code for an identical CDR3. The chain is built from TRBV27 and TRBJ1-4, with D uncertain. Looked up from germline, CDR1 is MNHEY and CDR2 is SMNVEV (reference sequence). This CDR3 is built from 14 residues. V lost 1 base and J 4 bases, leaving 7 bases between the germline ends. The CDR3 bases are TGTGCCAGCAGTTTATTGGGAGTTAATGAAAAACTGTTTTTT. Amino acid sequence: CASSLLGVNEKLFF.

The CDR3 coding sequence is TGTGCCAGTCGGACAGGGCGAACCGGGGAGCTGTTTTTT. Protein product: CASRTGRTGELFF. The chain carries TRBV5-4 and TRBJ2-2; 8 bases align to TRBD1. With V trimmed by 8 bases and J by 5 bases, 5 bases remained unmatched. There are 13 residues in the CDR3. The V gene's germline CDR1 is SGHNT and CDR2 YYREEE (reference sequence).

This rearrangement joins TRBV28 to TRBJ1-4; 9 nucleotides align to TRBD1. Germline CDR1 and CDR2: MDHEN and SYDVKM. The CDR3 is made up of 14 amino acids. The V and J ends lost 6 bases and 6 bases, in that order; junction bases with no gene match: 5. The CDR3 is CASRQGAFYEKLFF. CDR3 DNA: TGTGCCAGCAGACAGGGGGCTTTCTATGAAAAACTGTTTTTT.

This sequence joins TRBV2 and TRBJ2-3; D might be TRBD2 (6 bases). CDR1 and CDR2 from the germline V gene are SNHLY and FYNNEI. V dropped 6 bases and J dropped 2 bases, with 15 bases sitting between them. The CDR3 spans 15 residues. This chain's CDR3 is CASSAAASVTDTQYF. The CDR3 nucleotides read TGTGCCAGCAGCGCTGCGGCTAGCGTCACAGATACGCAGTATTTT.

The chain uses TRBV9 and TRBJ2-2, with D uncertain. Trimming took 0 bases from V and 8 from J, leaving 5 bases between them. This CDR3 has 12 residues. CDR1 and CDR2 (germline): SGDLS, YYNGEE. The CDR3: CASSVDLGELFF. The CDR3 DNA reads as TGTGCCAGCAGCGTAGATCTGGGGGAGCTGTTTTTT.

V is TRBV7-6 and J is TRBJ1-4, with D unresolved. Germline lookup yields CDR1 SGHVS and CDR2 FNYEAQ. The CDR3 is 13 amino acids. The ends were cut back, 5 bases at V and 3 bases at J, with 7 bases in the middle. The CDR3 here is CASSPVPNEKLFF. CDR3 nucleotides: TGTGCCAGCAGCCCGGTCCCTAATGAAAAACTGTTTTTT.

The CDR3 region is CAWSRGPYNEQFF. The CDR3 DNA is TGTGCCTGGAGCAGGGGGCCCTACAATGAGCAGTTCTTC. The J gene is TRBJ2-1, the V gene TRBV30; 8 nucleotides agree with TRBD1. The CDR3 sequence is 13 residues long. V lost 3 bases, J lost 2 bases, and 0 bases stayed unmatched. The germline gives CDR1 GTSNPN, CDR2 SVGIG (reference sequence).

The CDR3, as DNA: TGTGCCAGCAGCTCCGGCGTCCGGGACAGGGGATTGTATACGCAGTATTTT. This sequence encodes CASSSGVRDRGLYTQYF. The rearrangement links TRBV7-8 to TRBJ2-3; 10 positions match TRBD1. The ends lost 4 bases at V and 7 bases at J; junction bases unmatched: 14. Germline lookup yields CDR1 SGHVS and CDR2 FQNEAQ. The CDR3 sequence is 17 residues long.